A selection of T cell receptor beta chains follows, all from one sample in a study of PD-L1 blockade in urothelial cancer. TCRdb keeps only in-frame clones here, not all; method: immunoSEQ multiplex PCR. The sample contains about 39,000 clones, approximately 90% of which appear only once. The sequencing used PBMCs, collected around atezolizumab (anti-PD-L1) treatment. All receptors come from a man in his fifties or sixties with urothelial cancer. The CDR3 runs from the conserved cysteine through the conserved F or W. D genes are given only for firm matches. Rows give clone size only sometimes, using once, few, many, or a class for an expanded clone.

v_call: TRBV7-9
clone_size: -
j_call: TRBJ2-1
d_call: TRBD2
cdr3_aa: CASSLGAAAGVYNEQFF
cdr3_nt: TGTGCCAGCAGCTTAGGGGCGGCAGCGGGGGTCTACAATGAGCAGTTCTTC

v_call: TRBV7-8
clone_size: -
j_call: TRBJ2-5
d_call: TRBD1
cdr3_aa: CASSQREGQAPGETQYF
cdr3_nt: TGTGCCAGCAGCCAACGGGAAGGACAGGCCCCGGGAGAGACCCAGTACTTC

v_call: TRBV5-8
clone_size: -
j_call: TRBJ2-5
d_call: TRBD2
cdr3_aa: CASSSSGRGRSETQYF
cdr3_nt: TGTGCCAGCAGTAGTAGCGGGAGAGGGAGGTCTGAGACCCAGTACTTC

v_call: TRBV11-2
clone_size: -
j_call: TRBJ2-7
d_call: TRBD1
cdr3_aa: CASSQGQGSYEQYF
cdr3_nt: TGTGCCAGCAGCCAGGGACAGGGATCCTACGAGCAGTACTTC

v_call: TRBV5-1
clone_size: -
j_call: TRBJ2-4
d_call: -
cdr3_aa: CASSSDRDTEYIQYF
cdr3_nt: TGCGCCAGCAGCTCAGACCGGGACACGGAGTACATTCAGTACTTC

v_call: TRBV28
clone_size: -
j_call: TRBJ2-5
d_call: -
cdr3_aa: CASSSVPQETQYF
cdr3_nt: TGTGCCAGCAGTTCCGTCCCGCAAGAGACCCAGTACTTC

v_call: TRBV19
clone_size: -
j_call: TRBJ1-2
d_call: TRBD1
cdr3_aa: CASTDRGRRGYTF
cdr3_nt: TGTGCCAGTACCGACAGGGGGCGGCGGGGCTACACCTTC

v_call: TRBV4-3
clone_size: few
j_call: TRBJ1-5
d_call: -
cdr3_aa: CASSHSRDTAWSQHF
cdr3_nt: TGCGCCAGCAGCCATTCCCGGGACACAGCGTGGTCCCAGCATTTT

v_call: TRBV7-2
clone_size: -
j_call: TRBJ2-7
d_call: -
cdr3_aa: CASHRGGKALEQYF
cdr3_nt: TGTGCCAGCCATCGGGGCGGGAAAGCTCTCGAGCAGTACTTC

v_call: TRBV6-1
clone_size: -
j_call: TRBJ2-2
d_call: -
cdr3_aa: CASSSRGTGELFF
cdr3_nt: TGTGCCAGCAGTAGCAGGGGTACCGGGGAGCTGTTTTTT

v_call: TRBV6-1
clone_size: -
j_call: TRBJ2-1
d_call: TRBD1
cdr3_aa: CASSVLGQGGYNEQFF
cdr3_nt: TGTGCCAGCAGTGTTTTGGGACAGGGGGGTTACAATGAGCAGTTCTTC

v_call: TRBV18
clone_size: -
j_call: TRBJ2-7
d_call: TRBD1
cdr3_aa: CASSPGEPGTGYEQYF
cdr3_nt: TGTGCCAGCTCACCAGGCGAGCCCGGGACAGGGTACGAGCAGTACTTC

v_call: TRBV7-3
clone_size: -
j_call: TRBJ2-1
d_call: TRBD2
cdr3_aa: CASTISGDTYNEQFF
cdr3_nt: TGTGCCAGCACCATTAGCGGGGATACCTACAATGAGCAGTTCTTC

v_call: TRBV18
clone_size: -
j_call: TRBJ2-3
d_call: -
cdr3_aa: CASSLSGADTQYF
cdr3_nt: TGTGCCAGCTCACTCTCTGGAGCAGATACGCAGTATTTT

v_call: TRBV5-6
clone_size: few
j_call: TRBJ2-7
d_call: TRBD1
cdr3_aa: CASTGVGFEQYF
cdr3_nt: TGTGCCTCAACAGGGGTAGGGTTCGAGCAGTACTTC

v_call: TRBV19
clone_size: -
j_call: TRBJ2-6
d_call: -
cdr3_aa: CASSNWGAGANVLTF
cdr3_nt: TGTGCCAGTAGTAATTGGGGGGCTGGGGCCAACGTCCTGACTTTC

v_call: TRBV6-1
clone_size: -
j_call: TRBJ2-3
d_call: TRBD2
cdr3_aa: CASSDGTSGLGTDTQYF
cdr3_nt: TGTGCCAGCAGTGATGGGACTAGCGGACTAGGCACAGATACGCAGTATTTT

v_call: TRBV18
clone_size: once
j_call: TRBJ1-2
d_call: -
cdr3_aa: CASSPPPQGSRGYTF
cdr3_nt: TGTGCCAGCTCACCACCTCCACAGGGTTCTCGGGGCTACACCTTC

v_call: TRBV19
clone_size: -
j_call: TRBJ2-2
d_call: -
cdr3_aa: CASRVVAGELFF
cdr3_nt: TGTGCCAGTAGAGTAGTTGCCGGGGAGCTGTTTTTT

v_call: TRBV5-1
clone_size: -
j_call: TRBJ2-5
d_call: -
cdr3_aa: CASTIAPGLETQYF
cdr3_nt: TGCGCCAGCACCATAGCCCCAGGACTGGAGACCCAGTACTTC

v_call: TRBV4-3
clone_size: -
j_call: TRBJ2-7
d_call: -
cdr3_aa: CASSQEGVVGEDEQYF
cdr3_nt: TGCGCCAGCAGCCAAGAAGGCGTGGTCGGAGAGGACGAGCAGTACTTC

v_call: TRBV19
clone_size: once
j_call: TRBJ1-2
d_call: -
cdr3_aa: CASTLDSFYGYTF
cdr3_nt: TGTGCCAGTACTTTGGACAGTTTCTATGGCTACACCTTC

v_call: TRBV28
clone_size: -
j_call: TRBJ2-5
d_call: -
cdr3_aa: CASSFRRFRGQETQYF
cdr3_nt: TGTGCCAGCAGTTTTCGGCGGTTCAGGGGCCAAGAGACCCAGTACTTC

v_call: TRBV5-1
clone_size: -
j_call: TRBJ1-4
d_call: -
cdr3_aa: CASSPTGTTNEKLFF
cdr3_nt: TGCGCCAGCAGCCCCACCGGGACAACTAATGAAAAACTGTTTTTT

v_call: TRBV11-1
clone_size: once
j_call: TRBJ2-2
d_call: TRBD2
cdr3_aa: CATRRLAGEGELFF
cdr3_nt: TGTGCCACCCGACGACTAGCGGGGGAGGGGGAGCTGTTTTTT

v_call: TRBV7-7
clone_size: -
j_call: TRBJ2-1
d_call: -
cdr3_aa: CASSPRSRPHEQFF
cdr3_nt: TGTGCTAGCAGCCCGAGGAGCCGTCCCCATGAGCAGTTCTTC

v_call: TRBV5-1
clone_size: -
j_call: TRBJ2-5
d_call: TRBD1
cdr3_aa: CASSGTGVSLGETQYF
cdr3_nt: TGCGCCAGCAGCGGGACAGGGGTATCCCTTGGAGAGACCCAGTACTTC

v_call: TRBV5-5
clone_size: -
j_call: TRBJ2-7
d_call: TRBD1
cdr3_aa: CASSLAAQGGDEQYF
cdr3_nt: TGTGCCAGCAGCTTGGCGGCACAGGGGGGCGACGAGCAGTACTTC

v_call: TRBV7-8
clone_size: -
j_call: TRBJ1-2
d_call: TRBD1
cdr3_aa: CASSLGQINYGYTF
cdr3_nt: TGTGCCAGCAGCTTGGGACAGATTAACTATGGCTACACCTTC

v_call: TRBV7-9
clone_size: -
j_call: TRBJ2-7
d_call: TRBD2
cdr3_aa: CASSLRAPLIGTNYEQYF
cdr3_nt: TGTGCCAGCAGCCTGCGGGCCCCCTTAATAGGGACTAACTACGAGCAGTACTTC

v_call: TRBV5-1
clone_size: -
j_call: TRBJ2-5
d_call: TRBD2
cdr3_aa: CASSLREEGPHETQYF
cdr3_nt: TGCGCCAGCAGCTTGCGGGAGGAGGGTCCCCACGAGACCCAGTACTTC

v_call: TRBV20-1
clone_size: -
j_call: TRBJ2-7
d_call: TRBD1
cdr3_aa: CSAGQGNEQYF
cdr3_nt: TGCAGTGCTGGACAGGGAAACGAGCAGTACTTC

v_call: TRBV6-5
clone_size: -
j_call: TRBJ1-2
d_call: TRBD1
cdr3_aa: CASGGQENYGYTF
cdr3_nt: TGTGCCAGCGGCGGACAGGAGAACTATGGCTACACCTTC

v_call: TRBV30
clone_size: -
j_call: TRBJ1-2
d_call: -
cdr3_aa: CAWTWGANYGYTF
cdr3_nt: TGTGCCTGGACCTGGGGAGCTAACTATGGCTACACCTTC

v_call: TRBV25-1
clone_size: -
j_call: TRBJ1-4
d_call: -
cdr3_aa: CASKKQNSNMNEKLFF
cdr3_nt: TGTGCCAGCAAAAAACAAAACAGCAATATGAATGAAAAACTGTTTTTT

v_call: TRBV4-3
clone_size: -
j_call: TRBJ2-1
d_call: TRBD2
cdr3_aa: CASTRASGVGYEQFF
cdr3_nt: TGCGCCAGTACGAGGGCTAGCGGGGTTGGCTATGAGCAGTTCTTC

v_call: TRBV7-8
clone_size: -
j_call: TRBJ2-3
d_call: TRBD1
cdr3_aa: CASSSRDRGLDTQYF
cdr3_nt: TGTGCCAGCAGCTCCCGGGACAGGGGACTAGATACGCAGTATTTT

v_call: TRBV4-1
clone_size: -
j_call: TRBJ2-1
d_call: -
cdr3_aa: CASSQAGGRDEQFF
cdr3_nt: TGCGCCAGCAGCCAAGCAGGAGGTCGGGATGAGCAGTTCTTC

v_call: TRBV14
clone_size: -
j_call: TRBJ2-3
d_call: -
cdr3_aa: CASSLRGRVNAQYF
cdr3_nt: TGTGCCAGCAGCCTCCGAGGCCGTGTTAACGCGCAGTATTTT

v_call: TRBV7-3
clone_size: once
j_call: TRBJ2-2
d_call: TRBD2
cdr3_aa: CASSLGGGPGELFF
cdr3_nt: TGTGCCAGCAGCTTAGGGGGGGGACCCGGGGAGCTGTTTTTT

v_call: TRBV6-6
clone_size: -
j_call: TRBJ1-1
d_call: -
cdr3_aa: CASSYSGGDTEAFF
cdr3_nt: TGTGCCAGCAGTTACTCGGGAGGGGACACTGAAGCTTTCTTT

v_call: TRBV7-3
clone_size: -
j_call: TRBJ2-6
d_call: -
cdr3_aa: CASSFFGSGANVLTF
cdr3_nt: TGTGCCAGCAGCTTCTTCGGGTCCGGGGCCAACGTCCTGACTTTC

v_call: TRBV19
clone_size: -
j_call: TRBJ2-1
d_call: TRBD2
cdr3_aa: CASSIDLIAGAYNEQFF
cdr3_nt: TGTGCCAGTAGTATAGATCTGATAGCGGGAGCTTACAATGAGCAGTTCTTC

v_call: TRBV9
clone_size: -
j_call: TRBJ2-5
d_call: TRBD1
cdr3_aa: CASSKGQFQETQYF
cdr3_nt: TGTGCCAGCAGCAAGGGACAGTTCCAAGAGACCCAGTACTTC

v_call: TRBV28
clone_size: few
j_call: TRBJ2-3
d_call: -
cdr3_aa: CASSSRLDTQYF
cdr3_nt: TGTGCCAGCAGTTCCCGTTTGGATACGCAGTATTTT

v_call: TRBV27
clone_size: once
j_call: TRBJ1-2
d_call: TRBD1
cdr3_aa: CASSLAAGGKGGYTF
cdr3_nt: TGTGCCAGCAGTTTAGCGGCAGGGGGAAAAGGGGGCTACACCTTC

v_call: TRBV5-1
clone_size: few
j_call: TRBJ2-3
d_call: -
cdr3_aa: CASSSTETSTDTQYF
cdr3_nt: TGCGCCAGCAGCTCCACAGAAACTAGCACAGATACGCAGTATTTT

v_call: TRBV7-3
clone_size: once
j_call: TRBJ2-7
d_call: -
cdr3_aa: CASSLDYSREQYF
cdr3_nt: TGTGCCAGCAGCTTAGACTACTCCCGGGAGCAGTACTTC

v_call: TRBV7-3
clone_size: -
j_call: TRBJ1-1
d_call: TRBD1
cdr3_aa: CASSPQEGANTEAFF
cdr3_nt: TGTGCCAGCAGCCCCCAGGAGGGGGCGAACACTGAAGCTTTCTTT

v_call: TRBV27
clone_size: -
j_call: TRBJ2-6
d_call: TRBD1
cdr3_aa: CASSTFSGTGGFGANVLTF
cdr3_nt: TGTGCCAGCAGTACCTTCTCCGGGACAGGGGGCTTTGGGGCCAACGTCCTGACTTTC

v_call: TRBV10-3
clone_size: -
j_call: TRBJ2-1
d_call: TRBD2
cdr3_aa: CAITGQAPGLAEDSSYNEQFF
cdr3_nt: TGTGCCATCACAGGGCAAGCACCGGGACTAGCGGAGGACAGCTCCTACAATGAGCAGTTCTTC

v_call: TRBV2
clone_size: once
j_call: TRBJ2-7
d_call: -
cdr3_aa: CASSVGRTYEQYF
cdr3_nt: TGTGCCAGCAGTGTCGGCAGGACCTACGAGCAGTACTTC

v_call: TRBV2
clone_size: -
j_call: TRBJ1-1
d_call: TRBD1
cdr3_aa: CASRETGARGTEAFF
cdr3_nt: TGTGCCAGCAGAGAGACAGGGGCCAGAGGAACTGAAGCTTTCTTT